The rows below give T cell receptor beta chains drawn from one sample of a study of blood T cells in healthy people across ages. TCRdb recomputed calls from the 5' RACE reads with MiXCR, one row per CDR3 protein. In the table there are about 1,400,000 distinct CDR3 sequences, approximately 38% of which are singletons. The sequencing input was blood. These TCRs come from a woman under 30 in good health. Each CDR3 is given with its conserved first and last residue. The D gene is left open where the match is weak. The size entry is marked missing in some rows and otherwise reads once, few, many or a size class.

v_call,j_call,clone_size,d_call,cdr3_nt,cdr3_aa
TRBV5-4,TRBJ2-5,few,TRBD2,TGTGCCAGCATCCCTAGCGGGTCTAATAACCAAGAGACCCAGTACTTC,CASIPSGSNNQETQYF
TRBV4-1,TRBJ2-1,few,-,TGCGCCAGCAGCCAAGCGTCAGGGACCAATGAGCAGTTCTTC,CASSQASGTNEQFF
TRBV24-1,TRBJ1-2,-,TRBD1,TGTGCCACCAGTGAGACAGGGTATGGCTACACCTTC,CATSETGYGYTF
TRBV3-1,TRBJ2-7,-,-,TGTGCCAGCAGATCGGGCTTTCACGAGCAGTACTTC,CASRSGFHEQYF
TRBV29-1,TRBJ2-1,few,TRBD1,TGCAGCGTTGAGAGTGGGACAGGTTACAATGAGCAGTTCTTC,CSVESGTGYNEQFF
TRBV28,TRBJ2-4,-,-,TGTGCCAGCAGAGACCCCCGGGAGAACATTCAGTACTTC,CASRDPRENIQYF
TRBV10-3,TRBJ1-1,-,-,TGTGCCAACCTGAACACTGAAGCTTTCTTT,CANLNTEAFF
TRBV5-1,TRBJ1-2,few,-,TGCGCCAGCAGCTTGGATGGACACGATGGCTACACCTTC,CASSLDGHDGYTF
TRBV3-1,TRBJ2-3,-,-,TGTGCCAGCAGCCCCCGTCCGGTAGATACGCAGTATTTT,CASSPRPVDTQYF
TRBV6-1,TRBJ2-2,-,-,TGTGCCAGCAGGGAAGAGGGCCTCTTACCGAACACCGGGGAGCTGTTTTTT,CASREEGLLPNTGELFF
TRBV19,TRBJ2-2,many,TRBD1,TGTGCACCGGGACAGGCGAACACCGGGGAGCTGTTTTTT,CAPGQANTGELFF
TRBV29-1,TRBJ2-2,-,TRBD2,TGCAGCGTTAGGGGACTAGCGGGAGAAGGGTTAACCGGGGAGCTGTTTTTT,CSVRGLAGEGLTGELFF
TRBV6-1,TRBJ2-7,few,TRBD2,TGTGCCAGCCTTAAGCGGGGGAACTCCTACGAGCAGTACTTC,CASLKRGNSYEQYF
TRBV20-1,TRBJ2-1,-,-,TGTAGTGCAGTAGCGGATATCCGGGGGGCCTACAATGGGCAGTTCTTC,CSAVADIRGAYNGQFF
TRBV6-2/TRBV6-3,TRBJ1-1,-,-,TGTGCCAGCAGACCCTCGGCCGGGGCAGCCGTGTTCGCTGAAGCTTTCTTT,CASRPSAGAAVFAEAFF
TRBV30,TRBJ2-1,few,TRBD2,TGTGCCCTCCGTAGCGGGACCTCCAATGAGCAGTTCTTC,CALRSGTSNEQFF
TRBV3-1,TRBJ2-5,few,-,TGTGCCAGCAGCTCCCGACAGGGGAGGGAAGAGACCCAGTACTTC,CASSSRQGREETQYF
TRBV29-1,TRBJ2-2,-,-,TGCAGCGTTAGTGGCAGGAACACCGGGGAGCTGTTTTTT,CSVSGRNTGELFF
TRBV6-2/TRBV6-3,TRBJ1-1,-,-,TGTGCCAGCAGTTACTCGAAGTCCGGGAGGAGGGGCACTGAAGCTTTCTTT,CASSYSKSGRRGTEAFF
TRBV14,TRBJ1-1,-,-,TGTGCCAGCAGCCAAGGGGCCAGAGCGAACACTGAAGCTTTCTTT,CASSQGARANTEAFF
TRBV18,TRBJ1-2,-,TRBD1,TGTGCCAGCTCACCACAGGACAGGGGTGTCACTTTC,CASSPQDRGVTF
TRBV11-2,TRBJ2-3,-,-,TGTGCCAGCAGCTTAAACGGGCAGAACACAGATACGCAGTATTTT,CASSLNGQNTDTQYF
TRBV4-1,TRBJ1-2,few,-,TGCGCCAGCAGCCGCACACAGCTGACCCGGAACTATGGCTACACCTTC,CASSRTQLTRNYGYTF
TRBV29-1,TRBJ2-3,few,TRBD2,TGCAGCGTTGAAGAGTGGCTAGCGGGAGAGGAAGATACGCAGTATTTT,CSVEEWLAGEEDTQYF
TRBV4-1,TRBJ2-7,-,-,TGCGCCAGCAGCCAACAGGGGGGGGCTTCAACCTACGAGCAGTACTTC,CASSQQGGASTYEQYF
TRBV12-3/TRBV12-4,TRBJ1-6,-,TRBD1,TGTGCCAGCAGTTTAGCGCGGCAGGGGGTATTTAATTCACCCCTCCACTTT,CASSLARQGVFNSPLHF
TRBV18,TRBJ1-2,few,TRBD1,TGTGCCAGCTCACCACGGCGGGACAGCTATGGCTACACCTTC,CASSPRRDSYGYTF
TRBV5-1,TRBJ2-7,few,-,TGCGCCAGCAGCTTGGCTAGCGACCTACGAGAGCAGTACTTC,CASSLASDLREQYF
TRBV20-1,TRBJ2-3,few,-,TGCAGTGCTATCTATCAGGGGGATACGCAGTATTTT,CSAIYQGDTQYF